This entry features one T cell receptor beta chain sequence. This sample is drawn from a study of shared clonotypes between healthy human individuals. The method was immunoSEQ multiplex PCR; TCRdb's version includes in-frame clones alone and lacks a portion of them. The table lists approximately 740,000 clones, approximately 92% of them singletons. Cells designated naive CD8 were CD45RO-negative and were positively selected for CCR7, with terminally differentiated effector memory CD45RA+ cells excluded. The TCR originated in a man between 25 and 39 years old in good health. The sample consisted of naive CD8+ T cells sorted from blood.

CDR3: CASSPNPDRGLVGSGANVLTF. CDR3 sequence (DNA): TGTGCCAGCTCACCAAACCCGGACAGGGGGTTAGTCGGCTCTGGGGCCAACGTCCTGACTTTC. This rearrangement joins TRBV18 to TRBJ2-6; 10 nucleotides match TRBD1. The CDR3 covers 21 residues. Germline V gene lookup returns CDR1 KGHSH and CDR2 LQKENI. The J segment lost 0 bases and the V segment lost 2 bases, leaving 13 bases of the junction unmatched.